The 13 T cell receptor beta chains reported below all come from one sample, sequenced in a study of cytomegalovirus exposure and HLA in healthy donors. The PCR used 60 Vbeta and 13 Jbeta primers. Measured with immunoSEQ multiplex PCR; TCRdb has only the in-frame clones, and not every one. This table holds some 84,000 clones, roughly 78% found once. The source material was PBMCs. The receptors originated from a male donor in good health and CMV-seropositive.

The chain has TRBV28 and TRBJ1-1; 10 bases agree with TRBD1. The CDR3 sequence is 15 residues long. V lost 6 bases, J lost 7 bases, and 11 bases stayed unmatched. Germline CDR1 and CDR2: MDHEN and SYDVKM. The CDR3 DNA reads TGTGCCAGCAGGGCGGCCGGACAGGGGGTTTATGAAGCTTTCTTT. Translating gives CASRAAGQGVYEAFF.

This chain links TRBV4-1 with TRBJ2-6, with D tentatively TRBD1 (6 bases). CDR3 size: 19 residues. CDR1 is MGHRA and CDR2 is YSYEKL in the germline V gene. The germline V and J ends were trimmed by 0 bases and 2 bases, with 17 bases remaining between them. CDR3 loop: CASSQEPSTGFAGANVLTF. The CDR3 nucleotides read TGCGCCAGCAGCCAAGAACCCTCTACAGGGTTCGCTGGGGCCAACGTCCTGACTTTC.

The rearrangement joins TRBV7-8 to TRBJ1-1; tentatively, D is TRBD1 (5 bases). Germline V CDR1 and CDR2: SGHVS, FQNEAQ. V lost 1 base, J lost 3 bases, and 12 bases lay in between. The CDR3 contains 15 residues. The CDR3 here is CASSLEGPVDTEAFF. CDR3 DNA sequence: TGTGCCAGCAGCTTAGAGGGGCCAGTCGACACTGAAGCTTTCTTT.

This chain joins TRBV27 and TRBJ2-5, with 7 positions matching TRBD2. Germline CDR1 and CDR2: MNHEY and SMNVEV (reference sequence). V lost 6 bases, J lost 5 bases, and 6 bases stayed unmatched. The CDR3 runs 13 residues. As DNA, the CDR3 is TGTGCCAGCAGCAGGACTAGGAGGGAGACCCAGTACTTC. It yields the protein CASSRTRRETQYF.

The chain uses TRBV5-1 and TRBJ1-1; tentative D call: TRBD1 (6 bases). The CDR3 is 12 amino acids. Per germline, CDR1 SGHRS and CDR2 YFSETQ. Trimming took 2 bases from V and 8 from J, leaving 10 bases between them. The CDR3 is CASSFAQGEAFF. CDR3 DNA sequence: TGCGCCAGCAGCTTCGCACAGGGCGAAGCTTTCTTT.

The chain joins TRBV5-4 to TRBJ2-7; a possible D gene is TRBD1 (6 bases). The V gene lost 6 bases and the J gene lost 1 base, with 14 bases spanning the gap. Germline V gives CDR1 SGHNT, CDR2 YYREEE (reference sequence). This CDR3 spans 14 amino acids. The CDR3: CASKKDSRSYEQYF. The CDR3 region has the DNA TGTGCCAGCAAAAAGGACAGTCGATCCTACGAGCAGTACTTC.

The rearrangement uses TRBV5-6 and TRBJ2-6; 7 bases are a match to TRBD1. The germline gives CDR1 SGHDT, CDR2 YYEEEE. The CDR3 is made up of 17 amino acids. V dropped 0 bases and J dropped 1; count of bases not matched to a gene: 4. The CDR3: CASSLVGQESGANVLTF. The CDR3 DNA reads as TGTGCCAGCAGCTTGGTTGGACAGGAATCTGGGGCCAACGTCCTGACTTTC.

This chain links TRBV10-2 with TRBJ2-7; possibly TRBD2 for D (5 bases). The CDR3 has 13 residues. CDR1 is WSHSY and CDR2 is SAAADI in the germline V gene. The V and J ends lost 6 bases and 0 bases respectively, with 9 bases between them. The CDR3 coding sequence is TGCGCCAGCAGAAGCGGTTACTCCTACGAGCAGTACTTC. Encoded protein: CASRSGYSYEQYF.

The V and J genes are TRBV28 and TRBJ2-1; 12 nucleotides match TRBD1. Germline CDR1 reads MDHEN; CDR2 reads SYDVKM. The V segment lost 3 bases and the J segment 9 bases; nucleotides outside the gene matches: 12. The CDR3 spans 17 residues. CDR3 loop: CASSFQSPGQGAVEQFF. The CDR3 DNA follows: TGTGCCAGCAGTTTCCAATCCCCGGGACAGGGGGCCGTTGAGCAGTTCTTC.

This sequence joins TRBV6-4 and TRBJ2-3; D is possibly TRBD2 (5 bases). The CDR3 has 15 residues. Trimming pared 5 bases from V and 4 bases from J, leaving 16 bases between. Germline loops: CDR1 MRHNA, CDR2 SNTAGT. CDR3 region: CASSQLGTGADTQYF. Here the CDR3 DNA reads TGTGCCAGCAGTCAATTGGGTACCGGGGCAGATACGCAGTATTTT.

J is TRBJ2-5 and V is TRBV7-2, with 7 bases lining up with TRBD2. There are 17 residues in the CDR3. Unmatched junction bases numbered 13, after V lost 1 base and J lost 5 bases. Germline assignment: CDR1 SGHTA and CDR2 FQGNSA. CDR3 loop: CASSLDRLARAGETQYF. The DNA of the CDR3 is TGTGCCAGCAGCTTAGATCGACTAGCTAGGGCTGGGGAGACCCAGTACTTC.

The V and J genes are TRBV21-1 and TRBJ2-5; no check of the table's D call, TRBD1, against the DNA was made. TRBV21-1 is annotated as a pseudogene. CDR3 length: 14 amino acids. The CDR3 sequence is CASSKRGYQETQYF. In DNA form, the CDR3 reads TGTGCCAGCAGCAAGAGGGGGTACCAAGAGACCCAGTACTTC.

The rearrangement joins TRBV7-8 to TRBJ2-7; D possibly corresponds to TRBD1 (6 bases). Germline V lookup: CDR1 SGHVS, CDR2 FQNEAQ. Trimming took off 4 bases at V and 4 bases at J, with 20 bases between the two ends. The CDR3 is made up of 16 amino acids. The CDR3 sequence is CASSSASGTPTYEQYF. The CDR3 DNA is TGTGCCAGCAGCTCCGCTTCCGGGACACCTACTTACGAGCAGTACTTC.